These 30 T cell receptor beta chains originate from one sample sequenced in a study of blood T cell repertoires in COVID-19 (dated by TCRdb to about 2020). Preparation of the library involved the immunoSEQ multiplex PCR assay. TCRdb limited this immuneACCESS table to in-frame rearrangements with V and J called. A share of clones is missing; checked studies link under half to unresolved V genes, and the rest is unexplained. In this sample the table shows hundreds of thousands of clones, approximately 83% of which occur a single time. The ten top clones hold nearly 9% of the sample. Specimen: peripheral blood. These receptors came from an elderly man with acute or convalescent COVID-19.

The chain couples TRBV14 to TRBJ1-2; 7 nucleotides agree with TRBD1. V lost 4 bases and J lost 2; bases outside the gene matches: 1. Germline-derived CDR1 and CDR2 are SGHDN and FVKESK. The CDR3 covers 13 residues. The CDR3 protein is CASSPGQNYGYTF. Written as DNA, the CDR3 is TGTGCCAGCAGCCCGGGACAGAACTATGGCTACACCTTC.

V usage is TRBV15 and J usage is TRBJ1-5; no reliable D call. From germline, CDR1 is LNHNV and CDR2 YYDKDF (reference sequence). This CDR3 is 13 amino acids long. Trimming took 8 bases from V and 3 from J, leaving 11 bases between them. CDR3 in amino acids: CATGQAINQPQHF. The DNA for the CDR3 is TGTGCCACCGGCCAGGCGATCAATCAGCCCCAGCATTTT.

This chain connects TRBV7-9 to TRBJ1-2; a possible D gene is TRBD1 (6 bases). The CDR3 spans 18 residues. Germline CDR1 and CDR2: SEHNR and FQNEAQ (reference sequence). The V gene lost 5 bases and the J gene lost 4 bases, with 26 bases spanning the gap. The CDR3 sequence: CASSQRGGIGHDLYGYTF. The CDR3 DNA is TGTGCCAGCAGCCAGAGGGGGGGGATCGGACATGACCTCTATGGCTACACCTTC.

The chain joins TRBV25-1 to TRBJ2-2, with D perhaps matching TRBD2 (5 bases). This CDR3 comprises 13 residues. Trimming took off 8 bases at V and 3 bases at J, with 10 bases between the two ends. CDR1 is MGHDK, CDR2 SYGVNS, per germline. The CDR3 sequence: CASAGPYTGELFF. DNA of the CDR3: TGTGCCAGCGCGGGCCCTTACACCGGGGAGCTGTTTTTT.

In DNA form, the CDR3 reads TGTGCCAGCAGCCACCAAGGGGGCAATGGCTACACCTTC. The encoded protein is CASSHQGGNGYTF. The chain joins TRBV6-5 to TRBJ1-2; 7 bases are a match to TRBD1. Germline lookup yields CDR1 MNHEY and CDR2 SVGAGI. Germline trimming cut 6 bases from V and 6 bases from J; bases unmatched to any gene: 7. The CDR3 is made up of 13 amino acids.

This clone was seen more than once but under ten times. The CDR3 loop reads CATSRAQGTGSYEQYF. The CDR3 DNA reads TGTGCCACCAGCAGAGCCCAAGGGACAGGCTCCTACGAGCAGTACTTC. V is TRBV15 and J is TRBJ2-7; 8 bases align to TRBD1. The trim removed 1 base at V and 0 bases at J, leaving 5 bases unmatched. This CDR3 comprises 16 residues. Germline V gene sequence: CDR1 LNHNV, CDR2 YYDKDF (reference sequence).

The V and J genes are TRBV18 and TRBJ1-5; the D gene is possibly TRBD1 (6 bases). CDR3 size: 16 residues. Germline V CDR1 and CDR2: KGHSH, LQKENI. Trimming removed 4 bases from V and 3 bases from J, with 16 bases in between. CDR3 loop: CASSLTAGANNQPQHF. The CDR3 DNA sequence: TGTGCCAGCTCACTGACGGCGGGGGCGAACAATCAGCCCCAGCATTTT.

The chain links TRBV7-9 to TRBJ2-2, with 7 bases fitting TRBD1. In germline, CDR1 is SEHNR, CDR2 FQNEAQ (reference sequence). The CDR3 sequence is 15 residues long. V was clipped by 5 bases and J by 1 base; unmatched bases: 4. CDR3 sequence reads: CASSVRQGNTGELFF. CDR3 nucleotides: TGTGCCAGCAGCGTCAGACAGGGGAACACCGGGGAGCTGTTTTTT. Using reference TRBV7-9 and TRBJ2-2 for the parts outside the CDR3, the full variable domain is DTGVSQNPRHKITKRGQNVTFRCDPISEHNRLYWYRQTLGQGPEFLTYFQNEAQLEKSRLLSDRFSAERPKGSFSTLEIQRTEQGDSAMYLCASSVRQGNTGELFFGEGSRLTVL.

V is TRBV18 and J is TRBJ2-7; 13 bases agree with TRBD2. This CDR3 spans 18 amino acids. V lost 1 base and J lost 2; bases outside the gene matches: 8. The V gene's germline CDR1 is KGHSH and CDR2 LQKENI. CDR3 amino acids: CASSPRTSGGIVPYEQYF. The DNA of the CDR3 is TGTGCCAGCTCACCACGGACTAGCGGGGGCATTGTACCCTACGAGCAGTACTTC.

This clone has only a few counts. The gene calls are TRBV7-8 and TRBJ2-1, with D unresolved. Germline values: CDR1 SGHVS, CDR2 FQNEAQ. V was cut by 4 bases and J by 0 bases, with 7 bases left in between. The CDR3 extends over 14 amino acids. The CDR3 loop is CASSSRSSYNEQFF. CDR3 nucleotide sequence: TGTGCCAGCAGCTCAAGGAGCTCCTACAATGAGCAGTTCTTC.

The V gene is TRBV19, the J gene TRBJ1-1; D is unclear. V lost 5 bases to trimming and J lost 4 bases, with 17 bases between them. The length of the CDR3 is 15 residues. Germline CDR1 and CDR2: LNHDA and SQIVND (reference sequence). The CDR3: CASSVQHLKRTEAFF. CDR3 coding DNA: TGTGCCAGTAGTGTACAACATCTAAAGCGCACTGAAGCTTTCTTT.

The chain uses TRBV18 and TRBJ2-2; no clear D gene. The germline V gene encodes CDR1 KGHSH and CDR2 LQKENI. The CDR3 sequence is 12 residues long. With 6 bases removed from V and 7 bases from J, the gap between germline ends came to 9 bases. In DNA, the CDR3 is TGTGCCAGCTCTATACTTGGCGGGGAGCTGTTTTTT. It is translated as CASSILGGELFF.

CDR3 DNA sequence: TGTGCCAGCAGCTTAGGACAGGGAAACACTGAAGCTTTCTTT. The encoded protein is CASSLGQGNTEAFF. This rearrangement joins TRBV7-3 to TRBJ1-1; 8 positions match TRBD1. V lost 2 bases and J lost 2; bases outside the gene matches: 1. Germline-derived CDR1 and CDR2 are SGHTA and FQGTGA. The CDR3 has 14 amino acids. Supplemented by reference TRBV7-3 and TRBJ1-1, the full variable domain reads GAGVSQTPSNKVTEKGKYVELRCDPISGHTALYWYRQSLGQGPEFLIYFQGTGAADDSGLPNDRFFAVRPEGSVSTLKIQRTERGDSAVYLCASSLGQGNTEAFFGQGTRLTVV.

V and J are TRBV5-1 and TRBJ1-6; TRBD1 matches at 7 bases. This CDR3 has 15 amino acids. CDR1 and CDR2 from the germline V gene are SGHRS and YFSETQ. V was clipped by 2 bases and J by 5 bases; unmatched bases: 4. CDR3 sequence: CASSLQGKDNSPLHF. In DNA, the CDR3 is TGCGCCAGCAGCTTACAGGGGAAAGATAATTCACCCCTCCACTTT.

The V gene is TRBV12-3 or TRBV12-4, the J gene TRBJ2-5, with 8 bases fitting TRBD2. V shed 6 bases and J 7 bases; nucleotides not matched to a gene: 7. The CDR3 contains 13 residues. Written as DNA, the CDR3 is TGTGCCAGCAGGGGCGGGGGGTTTCGGACCCAGTACTTC. Translating gives CASRGGGFRTQYF.

Written as DNA, the CDR3 is TGTGCCAGCAGCTTAGACGGGACTAGAAGCGAGCAGTACTTC. Its translation is CASSLDGTRSEQYF. The V call is TRBV7-9, the J call TRBJ2-7; 8 bases line up with TRBD2. The germline gives CDR1 SEHNR, CDR2 FQNEAQ (reference sequence). V shed 1 base and J 6 bases; nucleotides not matched to a gene: 5. The CDR3 spans 14 residues.

The chain employs TRBV5-6 and TRBJ2-5, with 9 bases aligning to TRBD1. V was clipped by 4 bases and J by 3 bases; unmatched bases: 4. The CDR3 spans 14 residues. Looked up from germline, CDR1 is SGHDT and CDR2 is YYEEEE. CDR3 loop: CASSPRTGEETQYF. As DNA, the CDR3 is TGTGCCAGCAGCCCGAGGACAGGGGAAGAGACCCAGTACTTC.

The V call is TRBV28, the J call TRBJ1-5; D not certain. Germline CDR1 and CDR2: MDHEN and SYDVKM. Trimming stripped 7 bases from V and 2 bases from J, with 15 bases between. This CDR3 has 15 amino acids. The CDR3 loop reads CASNLARRGNQPQHF. CDR3 bases: TGTGCCAGCAACTTAGCCCGACGGGGCAATCAGCCCCAGCATTTT. The whole variable domain, remainder taken from reference TRBV28 and TRBJ1-5, is DVKVTQSSRYLVKRTGEKVFLECVQDMDHENMFWYRQDPGLGLRLIYFSYDVKMKEKGDIPEGYSVSREKKERFSLILESASTNQTSMYLCASNLARRGNQPQHFGDGTRLSIL.

The DNA for the CDR3 is TGTGCCAGCTCACCGTACAGGGGGGCCTACGAGCAGTACTTC. As protein: CASSPYRGAYEQYF. V usage is TRBV18 and J usage is TRBJ2-7; 8 bases fit TRBD1. CDR3 length: 14 residues. The junction had 3 bases not matched to a gene; V was cut back by 3 bases and J by 2 bases. Germline CDR1 reads KGHSH; CDR2 reads LQKENI.

The CDR3 coding sequence is TGTGCCACCAGCCAGACAGGGGGCGGGGGTCAGCCCCAGCATTTT. This gives the protein CATSQTGGGGQPQHF. V usage is TRBV24-1 and J usage is TRBJ1-5; 10 nucleotides agree with TRBD1. V lost 7 bases to trimming and J lost 6 bases; unmatched junction nucleotides: 8. This CDR3 region has 15 residues. From germline, CDR1 is KGHDR and CDR2 SFDVKD.

A few counts support this clone. The chain uses TRBV6-6 and TRBJ1-2; TRBD1 aligns across 10 bases. V lost 5 bases to trimming and J lost 6 bases; unmatched junction nucleotides: 6. The CDR3 covers 14 residues. Germline-derived CDR1 and CDR2 are MNHNY and SVGAGI (reference sequence). CDR3 amino acids: CASSPRQGADGYTF. The CDR3 DNA sequence: TGTGCCAGCAGTCCGAGACAGGGGGCGGATGGCTACACCTTC.

This chain links TRBV11-1 with TRBJ2-7; TRBD1 aligns across 8 bases. After removal of 7 bases from V and 1 base from J, the junction contained 6 bases not matched to a gene. The length of the CDR3 is 14 residues. The V gene's germline CDR1 is SGHAT and CDR2 FQDESV (reference sequence). The CDR3 here is CASNRQGPSYEQYF. The CDR3 nucleotides read TGTGCCAGCAACCGACAGGGGCCTTCCTACGAGCAGTACTTC.

The genes are TRBV4-1 and TRBJ2-5; the match to TRBD2 covers 7 bases. V lost 0 bases to trimming and J lost 7 bases; unmatched junction nucleotides: 11. Germline V gene sequence: CDR1 MGHRA, CDR2 YSYEKL. The CDR3 covers 16 residues. The CDR3 sequence is CASSQEGRVTTTTQYF. Here the CDR3 DNA reads TGCGCCAGCAGCCAAGAGGGGAGGGTGACGACAACGACCCAGTACTTC.

The chain carries TRBV5-1 and TRBJ2-7; possible D gene TRBD2, 8 bases. V dropped 4 bases and J dropped 4 bases, with 21 bases sitting between them. CDR1 and CDR2 (germline): SGHRS, YFSETQ. This CDR3 has 16 amino acids. CDR3 nucleotides: TGCGCCAGCAGCGCAAGGGACAGCCGGGAGGGGTACGAGCAGTACTTC. Protein sequence: CASSARDSREGYEQYF.

The chain is built from TRBV5-1 and TRBJ2-2; 7 nucleotides agree with TRBD1. Per germline, CDR1 SGHRS and CDR2 YFSETQ. The CDR3 sequence is 16 residues long. Unmatched junction bases numbered 10, after V lost 4 bases and J lost 4 bases. CDR3 sequence reads: CASSIRRQGSTGELFF. CDR3 DNA: TGCGCCAGCAGCATTCGTCGACAGGGAAGCACCGGGGAGCTGTTTTTT.

The CDR3 coding sequence is TGTGCCATCAGGAACAGGGAATCAACTTCCTACGAGCAGTACTTC. Amino acids: CAIRNRESTSYEQYF. The V gene is TRBV10-3, the J gene TRBJ2-7; possibly TRBD1 for D (6 bases). There are 15 residues in the CDR3. V was pared by 6 bases and J by 1 base, with 16 bases between. Germline values: CDR1 ENHRY, CDR2 SYGVKD.

The CDR3 sequence: CASSHRFRDRVLDTQYF. The CDR3 DNA reads TGTGCCAGCAGTCATAGATTCCGGGACAGGGTTCTGGATACGCAGTATTTT. The chain combines TRBV7-9 with TRBJ2-3, with 9 bases fitting TRBD1. V lost 6 bases to trimming and J lost 6 bases; unmatched junction nucleotides: 16. The CDR3 has 17 residues. The germline CDR1 and CDR2 sequences are SEHNR and FQNEAQ (reference sequence).

The chain recombines TRBV27 with TRBJ2-7; the match to TRBD2 covers 9 bases. Germline-derived CDR1 and CDR2 are MNHEY and SMNVEV (reference sequence). The CDR3 contains 13 residues. J lost 5 bases, V lost 6 bases, and 5 bases had no gene match. This CDR3 reads CASRTSGSHEQYF. CDR3 coding DNA: TGTGCCAGCAGGACTAGCGGTTCACACGAGCAGTACTTC.

CDR3 DNA: TGTGCCAGCAGTTTAATGGCCGTTAACACCGGGGAGCTGTTTTTT. It is translated as CASSLMAVNTGELFF. The chain employs TRBV27 and TRBJ2-2; D gene unclear. CDR3 length: 15 residues. V dropped 2 bases and J dropped 2 bases, with 9 bases sitting between them. Germline V gene lookup returns CDR1 MNHEY and CDR2 SMNVEV (reference sequence).

This clone has more than one count but fewer than ten. This rearrangement joins TRBV19 to TRBJ1-1, with a weak D call TRBD1 (5 bases). Germline lookup yields CDR1 LNHDA and CDR2 SQIVND (reference sequence). The CDR3 has 16 amino acids. Trimming took 8 bases from V and 0 from J, leaving 19 bases between them. This CDR3 reads CASRNQRRGLNTEAFF. CDR3 bases: TGTGCCAGTCGAAATCAAAGGCGGGGACTGAACACTGAAGCTTTCTTT.